The clone carrying this TCR beta chain showed up just once. V dropped 3 bases and J dropped 0 bases, with 10 bases sitting between them. The CDR3 loop spans 15 amino acids. In germline, CDR1 is KGHSH, CDR2 LQKENI. This sample is drawn from a study of blood T cell repertoires in COVID-19. Across the study: The origin of the acute and convalescent COVID-19 samples was the United States, Italy and Spain.

Sequencing was performed with immunoSEQ multiplex PCR; in TCRdb, only in-frame clones are kept and a portion is missing. The sample records some 180,000 clones, approximately 80% being singletons. The sequence was collected from a woman in her fifties or sixties with active or convalescent COVID-19. The chain uses TRBV18 and TRBJ2-3; D is uncertain. The sequenced material came from peripheral blood. The CDR3 sequence is CASSPDTSSTDTQYF. Written as DNA, the CDR3 is TGTGCCAGCTCACCCGACACCTCTAGCACAGATACGCAGTATTTT.